The T cell receptor beta chain under discussion was sequenced for a study of graft-versus-host responses after intestinal transplantation. Study-level information: Recipients received multivisceral, liver-intestinal, or isolated intestinal transplants. All recipients were given anti-thymocyte globulin induction, and tacrolimus and steroids were then administered for three to four years.

CDR3 length: 14 residues. V was clipped by 6 bases and J by 6 bases; unmatched bases: 7. CDR1 MNHEY and CDR2 SVGAGI come from the germline V gene. Produced via immunoSEQ multiplex PCR; TCRdb's table is partial and in-frame only. Of tens of thousands of clones listed, roughly nine tenths were seen once; the top ten hold 1.7%. The table lists this clone with a few counts. Its antigen is still unknown. Points from the study as a whole: The authors found GvH clones in recipient marrow, some appearing first in ileum or blood.

Sequenced here: unstimulated CD8+ T cells sorted from spleen or lymph node cells, sampled before transplant. The chain recombines TRBV6-5 with TRBJ2-3; TRBD1 matches at 9 bases. The clonotype originates from a human donor who was the organ donor for an intestinal transplant. The CDR3 bases are TGTGCCAGCAGCTCCGGACAGGGGTGGGATACGCAGTATTTT. Translated, it gives CASSSGQGWDTQYF.